This T cell receptor (beta chain) was identified in a study of technical replicates of blood from a few donors. Profiled with immunoSEQ multiplex PCR; TCRdb holds only in-frame clones, not every one. The table records roughly 80,000 clones, roughly 94% of them present only once. The origin of this receptor is a human donor in good health. The sequencing input was T cells isolated from PBMCs.

The DNA of the CDR3 is TGTGCCAGCAGCTTGGGGGGGCCCTGGAACACTGAAGCTTTCTTT. As protein: CASSLGGPWNTEAFF. The chain employs TRBV5-4 and TRBJ1-1; possibly TRBD1 for D (6 bases). Trimming removed 0 bases at V and 1 base at J, with 10 bases between. Per the germline V gene, CDR1 is SGHNT and CDR2 is YYREEE (reference sequence). CDR3 length: 15 residues.